This record looks at one TCR beta chain sequence and its context. The antigen is undetermined. Per sorted-subset replicate PCR, input was 150 to 250 ng DNA, representing roughly 29,000 T cell genomes. Sequenced by immunoSEQ multiplex PCR; TCRdb stores in-frame clones only, minus some. The sample has hundreds of thousands of clones; over 95% are singletons. This CDR3 has 18 amino acids. Trimming removed 3 bases from V and 2 bases from J, with 22 bases in between. From germline, CDR1 is SGHKS and CDR2 YYEKEE (reference sequence). This specimen belongs to a study of shared clonotypes between healthy human individuals. Findings and caveats of the study: Expectations were that clonotype sharing among donors would be affected by sequencing depth. The low donor count limited represented genetic and exposure-history diversity.

CD45RO-negative CD8 cells positively selected for CCR7 made up the naive population, which excluded terminally differentiated effector memory CD45RA+ cells. The clonotype originates from a young woman in good health. This sequence joins TRBV5-5 and TRBJ2-3, with D unresolved. Specimen: naive CD8+ T cells sorted from blood. CDR3 sequence reads: CASSSNTGDLLYTDTQYF. CDR3 bases: TGTGCCAGCAGCTCAAACACCGGAGACTTGCTCTACACAGATACGCAGTATTTT.